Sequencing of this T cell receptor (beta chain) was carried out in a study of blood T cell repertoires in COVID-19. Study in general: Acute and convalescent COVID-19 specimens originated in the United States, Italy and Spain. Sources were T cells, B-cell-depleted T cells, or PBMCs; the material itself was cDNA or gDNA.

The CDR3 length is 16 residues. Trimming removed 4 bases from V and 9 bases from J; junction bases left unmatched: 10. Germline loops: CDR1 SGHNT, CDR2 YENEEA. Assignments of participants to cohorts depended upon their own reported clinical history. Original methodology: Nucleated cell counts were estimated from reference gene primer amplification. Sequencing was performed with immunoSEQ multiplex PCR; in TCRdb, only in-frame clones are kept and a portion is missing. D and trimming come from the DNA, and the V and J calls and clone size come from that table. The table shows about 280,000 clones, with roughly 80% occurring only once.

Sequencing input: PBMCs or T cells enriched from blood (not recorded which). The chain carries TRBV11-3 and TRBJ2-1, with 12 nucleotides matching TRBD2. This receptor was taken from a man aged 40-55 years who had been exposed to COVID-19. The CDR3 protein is CASSSGTSGFSGEQFF. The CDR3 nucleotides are TGTGCCAGCAGCTCTGGGACTAGCGGGTTTTCCGGTGAGCAGTTCTTC.